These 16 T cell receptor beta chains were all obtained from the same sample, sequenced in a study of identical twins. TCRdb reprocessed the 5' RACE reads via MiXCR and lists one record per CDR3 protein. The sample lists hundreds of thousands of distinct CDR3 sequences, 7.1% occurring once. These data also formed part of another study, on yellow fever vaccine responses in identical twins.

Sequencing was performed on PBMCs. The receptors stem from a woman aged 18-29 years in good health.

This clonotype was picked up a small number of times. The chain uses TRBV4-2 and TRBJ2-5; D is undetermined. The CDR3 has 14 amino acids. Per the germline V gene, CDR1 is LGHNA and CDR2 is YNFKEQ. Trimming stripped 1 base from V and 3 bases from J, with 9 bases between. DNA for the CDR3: TGTGCCAGCAGCCAAGTTGGGCAGAAAGAGACCCAGTACTTC. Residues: CASSQVGQKETQYF.

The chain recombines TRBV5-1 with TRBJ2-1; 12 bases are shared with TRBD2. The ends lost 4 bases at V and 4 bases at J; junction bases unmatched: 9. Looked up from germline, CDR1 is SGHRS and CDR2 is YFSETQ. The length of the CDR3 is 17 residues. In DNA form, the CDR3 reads TGCGCCAGCAGCAAGGGACTAGCGGGTTATATTTACAATGAGCAGTTCTTC. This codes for CASSKGLAGYIYNEQFF.

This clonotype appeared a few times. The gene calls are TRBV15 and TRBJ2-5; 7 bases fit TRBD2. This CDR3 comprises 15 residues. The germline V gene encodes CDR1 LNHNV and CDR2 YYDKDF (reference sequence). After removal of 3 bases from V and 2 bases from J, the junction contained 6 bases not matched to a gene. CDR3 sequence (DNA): TGTGCCACCAGCAGGCCGGGACTACAACAAGAGACCCAGTACTTC. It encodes CATSRPGLQQETQYF.

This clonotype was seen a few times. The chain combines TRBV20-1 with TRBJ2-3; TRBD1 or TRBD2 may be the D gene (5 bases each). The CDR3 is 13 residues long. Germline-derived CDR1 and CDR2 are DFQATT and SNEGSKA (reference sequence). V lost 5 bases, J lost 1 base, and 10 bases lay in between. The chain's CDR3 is CSALGVGTDTQYF. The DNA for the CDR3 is TGCAGTGCTCTGGGGGTTGGCACAGATACGCAGTATTTT.

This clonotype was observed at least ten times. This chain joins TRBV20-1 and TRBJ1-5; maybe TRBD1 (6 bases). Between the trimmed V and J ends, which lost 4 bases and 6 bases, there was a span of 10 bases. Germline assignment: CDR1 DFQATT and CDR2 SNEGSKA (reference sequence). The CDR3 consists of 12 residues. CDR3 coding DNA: TGCAGTGCTATCGGGGGGCCTCAGCCCCAGCATTTT. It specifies CSAIGGPQPQHF.

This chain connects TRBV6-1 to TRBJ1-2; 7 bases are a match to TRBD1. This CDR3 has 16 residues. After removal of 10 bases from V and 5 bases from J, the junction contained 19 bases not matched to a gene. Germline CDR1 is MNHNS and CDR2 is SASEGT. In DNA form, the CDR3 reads TGTGCCACGTATCCTACAGGGGAGGCCCATCTTTATGGCTACACCTTC. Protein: CATYPTGEAHLYGYTF.

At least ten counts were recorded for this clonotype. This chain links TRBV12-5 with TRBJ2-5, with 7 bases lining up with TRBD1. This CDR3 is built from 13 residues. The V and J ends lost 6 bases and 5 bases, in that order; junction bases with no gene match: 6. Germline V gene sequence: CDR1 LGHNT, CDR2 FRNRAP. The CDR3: CASGSGTVETQYF. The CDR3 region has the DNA TGTGCTAGTGGCTCCGGGACAGTCGAGACCCAGTACTTC.

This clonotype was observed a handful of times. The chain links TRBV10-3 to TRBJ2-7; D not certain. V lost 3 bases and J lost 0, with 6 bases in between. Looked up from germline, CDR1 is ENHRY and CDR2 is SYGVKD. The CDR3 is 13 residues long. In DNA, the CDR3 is TGTGCCATCAGTGAAGGGTACTCCTACGAGCAGTACGTC. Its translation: CAISEGYSYEQYV.

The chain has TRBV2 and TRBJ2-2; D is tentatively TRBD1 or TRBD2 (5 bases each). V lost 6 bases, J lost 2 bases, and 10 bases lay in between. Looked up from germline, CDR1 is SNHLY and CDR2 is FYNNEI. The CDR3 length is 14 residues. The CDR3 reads CASRTGANTGELFF. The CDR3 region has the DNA TGTGCCAGCAGGACCGGGGCCAACACCGGGGAGCTGTTTTTT.

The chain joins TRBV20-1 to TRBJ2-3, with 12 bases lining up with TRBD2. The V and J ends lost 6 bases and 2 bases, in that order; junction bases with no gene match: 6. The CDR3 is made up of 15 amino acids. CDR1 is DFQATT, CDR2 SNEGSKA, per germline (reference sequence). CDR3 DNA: TGCAGTGCCAGACTAGCGGGAGCCCCCACAGATACGCAGTATTTT. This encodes CSARLAGAPTDTQYF.

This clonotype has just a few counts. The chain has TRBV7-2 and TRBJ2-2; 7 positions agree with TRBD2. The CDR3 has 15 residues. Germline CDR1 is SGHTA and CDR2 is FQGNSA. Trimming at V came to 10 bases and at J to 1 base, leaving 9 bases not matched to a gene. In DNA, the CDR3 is TGTGCCACCGCCCTCGCGGGGGTGAACACCGGGGAGCTGTTTTTT. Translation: CATALAGVNTGELFF.

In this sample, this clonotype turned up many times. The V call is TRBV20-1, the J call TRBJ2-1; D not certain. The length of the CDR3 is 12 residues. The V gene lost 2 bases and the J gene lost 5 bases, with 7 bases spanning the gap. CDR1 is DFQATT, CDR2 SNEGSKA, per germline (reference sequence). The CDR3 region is CSARFRDNEQFF. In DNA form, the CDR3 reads TGCAGTGCTAGATTTCGGGACAATGAGCAGTTCTTC.

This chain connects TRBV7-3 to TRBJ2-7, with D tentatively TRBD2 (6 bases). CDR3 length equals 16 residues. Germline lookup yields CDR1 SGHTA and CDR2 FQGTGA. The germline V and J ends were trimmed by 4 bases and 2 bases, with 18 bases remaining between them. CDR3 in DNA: TGTGCCAGCAGCTCGACGGGTGGGGGGTCGCCCTACGAGCAGTACTTC. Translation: CASSSTGGGSPYEQYF.

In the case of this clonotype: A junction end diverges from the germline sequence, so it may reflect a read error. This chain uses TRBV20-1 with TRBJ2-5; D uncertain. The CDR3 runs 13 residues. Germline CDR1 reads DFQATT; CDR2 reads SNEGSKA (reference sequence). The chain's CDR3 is CSAGKWRDETQYF. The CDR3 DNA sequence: TGTTCCGCTGGGAAATGGCGCGATGAGACCCAGTACTTC.

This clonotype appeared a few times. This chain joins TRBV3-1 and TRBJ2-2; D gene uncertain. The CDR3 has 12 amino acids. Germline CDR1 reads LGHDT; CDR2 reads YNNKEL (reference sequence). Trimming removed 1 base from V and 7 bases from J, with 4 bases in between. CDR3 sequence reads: CASSQAGGELFF. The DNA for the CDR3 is TGTGCCAGCAGCCAAGCGGGCGGGGAGCTGTTTTTT.

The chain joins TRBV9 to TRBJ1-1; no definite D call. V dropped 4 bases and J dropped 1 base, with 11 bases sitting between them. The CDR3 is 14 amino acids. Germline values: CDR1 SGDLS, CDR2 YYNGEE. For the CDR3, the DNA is TGTGCCAGCAGCCCTCCTTCCCCGAACACTGAAGCTTTCTTT. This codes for CASSPPSPNTEAFF. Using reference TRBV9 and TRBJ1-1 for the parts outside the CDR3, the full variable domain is DSGVTQTPKHLITATGQRVTLRCSPRSGDLSVYWYQQSLDQGLQFLIQYYNGEERAKGNILERFSAQQFPDLHSELNLSSLELGDSALYFCASSPPSPNTEAFFGQGTRLTVV.